These T cell receptor beta chains were read from a single sample in a study of blood T cell repertoires in COVID-19. Measured with immunoSEQ multiplex PCR; TCRdb has only the in-frame clones, and not every one. Of fewer than 60,000 clones in the sample, roughly 85% are singletons; the top ten hold approximately 6.9%. Sequencing was done on a sample of peripheral blood. The receptors come from a man in his 60s with acute or convalescent COVID-19. Each CDR3 is given without its conserved first and last residue.

>TRBV27|TRBJ2-7
ASSITFGTSGYEQY
>TRBV2|TRBJ2-3
ASRGPSTDTQY
>TRBV5-1|TRBJ2-3
ASSLNGDTQY
>TRBV5-1|TRBJ2-5
ASSLGAGVRETQY
>TRBV7-3|TRBJ1-1
ASSETGITEAF
>TRBV12-3/TRBV12-4|TRBJ2-1
ASSPYTGDEQF
>TRBV9|TRBJ1-2
ASSGRVVANYGYT
>TRBV5-1|TRBJ2-3
ASTPAGTGVTDTQY
>TRBV10-3|TRBJ2-7
AISESASEKQY
>TRBV3-1/TRBV3-2|TRBJ2-1
ASRGQGVFNEQF
>TRBV19|TRBJ1-2
ASSTRTGSGGYT
>TRBV2|TRBJ2-7
ASTDGLAYEQY
>TRBV11-2|TRBJ2-7
ASSYRQGYEQY
>TRBV6-5|TRBJ1-2
ASSSTGSIYGYT
>TRBV4-1|TRBJ2-3
ASSQPLADSRNTQY
>TRBV28|TRBJ1-2
ASSLSEGNGYT
>TRBV18|TRBJ1-5
ASSPGEAQPQH
>TRBV27|TRBJ1-3
ASSPSPGNTIY
>TRBV30|TRBJ2-7
AWSVSGNEQY
>TRBV2|TRBJ1-2
ASTPNPGGATYNYGYT
>TRBV6-4|TRBJ1-2
ASRGTGLGYT
>TRBV11-2|TRBJ2-2
ASSWDRGTGELF
>TRBV7-9|TRBJ1-6
ASRLSAGVSSPLH
>TRBV7-3|TRBJ2-2
ASSLNSGSLAGELF
>TRBV7-2|TRBJ2-7
ASSLGTGGYYEQY
>TRBV3-1/TRBV3-2|TRBJ2-2
ASSQELAGDRTGELF
>TRBV3-1/TRBV3-2|TRBJ1-3
ASSQDQGNRGSSGNTIY
>TRBV7-9|TRBJ2-7
ASSLEGRDYEQY
>TRBV7-9|TRBJ2-3
ASSSLAGVTDTQY
>TRBV6-5|TRBJ1-1
ASSYSGHSTWAF
>TRBV9|TRBJ1-5
ASSPSRVRNQPQH
>TRBV5-8|TRBJ1-2
ASSPEPSPYGYT
>TRBV2|TRBJ1-1
ASSEAGDYNTEAF
>TRBV2|TRBJ2-3
ASSRTGVADTQY
>TRBV5-4|TRBJ2-6
ASSLVVEASGANVLT
>TRBV4-1|TRBJ1-2
ASSRTGAYGYT
>TRBV5-1|TRBJ1-2
ASSLGTGEDYYGYT
>TRBV28|TRBJ1-1
ASSGHWGTGGNTEAF
>TRBV7-3|TRBJ2-5
ASSPASGPQETQY
>TRBV4-2|TRBJ2-3
ASSPSADTQY
>TRBV27|TRBJ2-1
ASSLLWGLAGVPF
>TRBV5-1|TRBJ2-5
ASSLRASGSQETQY
>TRBV5-1|TRBJ2-7
ASSVQGADYEQY
>TRBV10-2|TRBJ2-4
ASSLTSGKNIQY
>TRBV10-1|TRBJ2-1
ASSELRGRAGYNEQF
>TRBV5-4|TRBJ2-5
ASSSRTSGRGETQY
>TRBV28|TRBJ2-7
ASSQTPGGGGAYEQY
>TRBV5-1|TRBJ1-5
ASSLEGNSNQPQH
>TRBV18|TRBJ2-7
ASSQTSALGEQY
>TRBV28|TRBJ2-7
ASSLDRDRVAGGYEQY
>TRBV24-1|TRBJ2-2
ATSRGTGELF
>TRBV5-4|TRBJ2-4
ASSDSGSAKNIQY
>TRBV27|TRBJ1-3
ASSLAGAGNTIY
>TRBV6-5|TRBJ1-2
ATRGGLANYGYT
>TRBV24-1|TRBJ2-3
ATSDRLAGGRDTQY
>TRBV7-8|TRBJ2-1
ASSLALTSGLYNEQF
>TRBV24-1|TRBJ1-5
ATSDLDRGQGNQPQH